What follows are 32 T cell receptor beta chains derived from one specimen sequenced in a study of shared clonotypes between healthy human individuals. Sequenced by immunoSEQ multiplex PCR; TCRdb stores in-frame clones only, minus some. The sample lists a few hundred thousand clones; around 77% were seen once. Sequences were obtained from PBMCs. The receptors here all came from a woman aged 40 to 50 in good health. Some clones in this sample may be carry-over from other donors' samples.

This sequence joins TRBV2 and TRBJ1-4; 7 bases map to TRBD1. The CDR3 totals 14 residues. CDR1 is SNHLY and CDR2 is FYNNEI in the germline V gene. V shed 7 bases and J 7 bases; nucleotides not matched to a gene: 9. The CDR3 DNA is TGTGCCAGCAACATCGACAGGGAGGTTGAAAAACTGTTTTTT. This translates into CASNIDREVEKLFF.

The genes are TRBV5-1 and TRBJ2-5; maybe TRBD2 (5 bases). The V end lost 4 bases, the J end lost 0 bases, and 19 bases lay between the germline ends. Germline V lookup: CDR1 SGHRS, CDR2 YFSETQ. The CDR3 runs 17 residues. The CDR3 sequence: CASSHGVGGSYQETQYF. The CDR3, as DNA: TGCGCCAGCAGCCACGGAGTCGGAGGCTCGTACCAAGAGACCCAGTACTTC.

This clone showed up many times. Other DNA sequences of this sample code for an identical CDR3. The chain uses TRBV6-5 and TRBJ2-1; the match to TRBD2 covers 15 bases. This CDR3 is built from 15 residues. Germline V CDR1 and CDR2: MNHEY, SVGAGI. The V segment lost 5 bases and the J segment 7 bases; nucleotides outside the gene matches: 3. CDR3 amino acids: CASSQGTSGRNEQFF. The CDR3 DNA reads as TGTGCCAGCAGTCAAGGGACTAGCGGGAGGAATGAGCAGTTCTTC.

The chain employs TRBV7-9 and TRBJ2-7; TRBD1 matches at 10 bases. There are 13 residues in the CDR3. J lost 7 bases, V lost 4 bases, and 4 bases had no gene match. Germline V CDR1 and CDR2: SEHNR, FQNEAQ (reference sequence). CDR3 sequence: CASSYGTGVEQYF. In nucleotides, the CDR3 is TGTGCCAGCAGCTATGGGACAGGGGTTGAGCAGTACTTC. The full variable domain, with the rest looked up from reference TRBV7-9 and TRBJ2-7, is DTGVSQNPRHKITKRGQNVTFRCDPISEHNRLYWYRQTLGQGPEFLTYFQNEAQLEKSRLLSDRFSAERPKGSFSTLEIQRTEQGDSAMYLCASSYGTGVEQYFGPGTRLTVT.

The rearrangement joins TRBV5-4 to TRBJ1-1; 9 nucleotides align to TRBD1. Germline CDR1 reads SGHNT; CDR2 reads YYREEE (reference sequence). The trim removed 7 bases at V and 4 bases at J, leaving 8 bases unmatched. CDR3 length equals 14 residues. This CDR3 is CASQQGAGGTEAFF. CDR3 DNA sequence: TGTGCCAGCCAACAGGGGGCGGGAGGCACTGAAGCTTTCTTT.

Comment on this clone: A junction end diverges from the germline sequence, so it may reflect a read error. V gene TRBV5-1 combines with J gene TRBJ2-1, with 10 bases identical to TRBD2. The CDR3 consists of 18 residues. Germline V gives CDR1 SGHRS, CDR2 YFSETQ. The CDR3 reads CASSLGLLAGVSYNGQFF. The CDR3 bases are TGCGCCAGCAGCTTGGGCCTCCTAGCGGGAGTGAGCTACAATGGGCAGTTCTTC.

A single count supports this clone. The CDR3 loop reads CASSLLVYGYTF. The DNA for the CDR3 is TGTGCCAGCAGTCTACTAGTCTATGGCTACACCTTC. The chain links TRBV6-5 to TRBJ1-2, with no clear D. This CDR3 has 12 residues. V lost 5 bases, J lost 4 bases, and 8 bases lay in between. In germline, CDR1 is MNHEY, CDR2 SVGAGI.

This clone occurred a few times. The chain links TRBV6-1 to TRBJ1-6; D not resolved. Per germline, CDR1 MNHNS and CDR2 SASEGT. This CDR3 contains 12 residues. CDR3 nucleotide sequence: TGTGGCTCAGGTGGGGATAATTCACCCCTCCACTTT. As protein: CGSGGDNSPLHF.

The chain joins TRBV28 to TRBJ2-1; D not resolved. The V end lost 8 bases, the J end lost 5 bases, and 19 bases lay between the germline ends. The CDR3 runs 15 residues. CDR1 and CDR2 from the germline V gene are MDHEN and SYDVKM. The CDR3 coding sequence is TGTGCCAGCCACCGGGTATCCATCCCCAACAATGAGCAGTTCTTC. It yields the protein CASHRVSIPNNEQFF. Combining the CDR3 with reference TRBV28 and TRBJ2-1 gives the whole variable domain DVKVTQSSRYLVKRTGEKVFLECVQDMDHENMFWYRQDPGLGLRLIYFSYDVKMKEKGDIPEGYSVSREKKERFSLILESASTNQTSMYLCASHRVSIPNNEQFFGPGTRLTVL.

The chain uses TRBV9 and TRBJ1-2; D may be TRBD1 (5 bases). CDR3 length: 14 residues. The germline V and J ends were trimmed by 7 bases and 7 bases, with 20 bases remaining between them. Germline CDR1 reads SGDLS; CDR2 reads YYNGEE. This chain's CDR3 is CASAQRQGLAGYTF. CDR3 bases: TGTGCCAGCGCCCAAAGGCAGGGCCTGGCTGGCTACACCTTC.

The chain recombines TRBV18 with TRBJ2-3, with D perhaps given as TRBD1 or TRBD2 (6 bases each). With 2 bases removed from V and 0 bases from J, the gap between germline ends came to 18 bases. This CDR3 has 18 residues. Germline CDR1 is KGHSH and CDR2 is LQKENI. This CDR3 reads CASSPNPRGPLSTDTQYF. The CDR3 nucleotides read TGTGCCAGCTCACCAAATCCACGGGGGCCTTTAAGCACAGATACGCAGTATTTT.

This rearrangement joins TRBV27 to TRBJ1-5, with D hard to call. Trimming removed 0 bases from V and 0 bases from J, with 6 bases in between. This CDR3 has 15 residues. CDR1 and CDR2 from the germline V gene are MNHEY and SMNVEV (reference sequence). CDR3 sequence (DNA): TGTGCCAGCAGTTTATCAATTTATAGCAATCAGCCCCAGCATTTT. Translated: CASSLSIYSNQPQHF.

The chain recombines TRBV10-2 with TRBJ1-5, with D perhaps matching TRBD1 (5 bases). Per germline, CDR1 WSHSY and CDR2 SAAADI. V was trimmed by 3 bases and J by 1 base, leaving 10 bases between them. The CDR3 extends over 15 amino acids. The CDR3: CASSDAGRSNQPQHF. For the CDR3, the DNA is TGCGCCAGCAGTGACGCGGGACGGAGCAATCAGCCCCAGCATTTT.

The J gene is TRBJ2-3, the V gene TRBV7-3; no clear D gene. Germline CDR1 SGHTA, CDR2 FQGTGA. This CDR3 comprises 14 residues. V was shortened by 4 bases and J by 1 base, with 9 bases between the two germline ends. CDR3 nucleotides: TGTGCCAGCAGCTCGAGTGGACGCACAGATACGCAGTATTTT. Translated: CASSSSGRTDTQYF.

With respect to this clone: It may be a read error: a sequence one base away is much more abundant. The sample has other DNA sequences that encode this CDR3 too. The chain couples TRBV30 to TRBJ1-3; TRBD1 might be the D (6 bases). This CDR3 is built from 14 residues. V dropped 0 bases and J dropped 2 bases, with 8 bases sitting between them. The germline CDR1 and CDR2 sequences are GTSNPN and SVGIG (reference sequence). This CDR3 reads CAWSVGGAGNTIYF. The CDR3 DNA is TGTGCCTGGAGTGTAGGGGGAGCTGGAAACACCATATATTTT. The complete variable domain, with remaining parts taken from reference TRBV30 and TRBJ1-3, reads SQTIHQWPATLVQPVGSPLSLECTVEGTSNPNLYWYRQAAGRGLQLLFYSVGIGQISSEVPQNLSASRPQDRQFILSSKKLLLSDSGFYLCAWSVGGAGNTIYFGEGSWLTVV.

The genes are TRBV4-3 and TRBJ2-2, with D perhaps TRBD1 (5 bases). The CDR3 consists of 17 residues. Germline V gene lookup returns CDR1 LGHNA and CDR2 YSLEER. The germline V and J ends were trimmed by 4 bases and 0 bases, with 15 bases remaining between them. The CDR3 DNA reads TGCGCCAGCAGCCCCTCTACGCGGACAACGAACACCGGGGAGCTGTTTTTT. This translates into CASSPSTRTTNTGELFF.

This clone was seen a single time. This chain uses TRBV25-1 with TRBJ2-1; D could derive from TRBD1 or TRBD2 (5 bases each). V gave up 1 base and J gave up 3 bases, with 13 bases separating them. The length of the CDR3 is 16 residues. Germline V lookup: CDR1 MGHDK, CDR2 SYGVNS. This CDR3 reads CASSEFRGDRYNEQFF. For the CDR3, the DNA is TGTGCCAGCAGTGAATTCCGAGGGGATCGCTACAATGAGCAGTTCTTC. Using reference TRBV25-1 and TRBJ2-1 for the parts outside the CDR3, the full variable domain is EADIYQTPRYLVIGTGKKITLECSQTMGHDKMYWYQQDPGMELHLIHYSYGVNSTEKGDLSSESTVSRIRTEHFPLTLESARPSHTSQYLCASSEFRGDRYNEQFFGPGTRLTVL.

This clone occurred many times. This chain connects TRBV5-1 to TRBJ1-1; D call uncertain. This CDR3 has 13 residues. With 5 bases removed from V and 5 bases from J, the gap between germline ends came to 13 bases. Germline V gene data show CDR1 as SGHRS and CDR2 as YFSETQ. CDR3 protein: CASRAGEWTEAFF. For the CDR3, the DNA is TGCGCCAGCAGGGCGGGAGAATGGACTGAAGCTTTCTTT.

This clone has a single count. The V gene is TRBV9, the J gene TRBJ1-4; D gene uncertain. The CDR3 has 14 residues. Germline loops: CDR1 SGDLS, CDR2 YYNGEE. Trimming shortened V by 2 bases and J by 2 bases, and 7 bases separated the two germline ends. CDR3 sequence: CASSVLGTNEKLFF. DNA for the CDR3: TGTGCCAGCAGCGTCCTTGGCACTAATGAAAAACTGTTTTTT. The variable domain in full, completed from reference TRBV9 and TRBJ1-4, reads DSGVTQTPKHLITATGQRVTLRCSPRSGDLSVYWYQQSLDQGLQFLIQYYNGEERAKGNILERFSAQQFPDLHSELNLSSLELGDSALYFCASSVLGTNEKLFFGSGTQLSVL.

This chain connects TRBV7-9 to TRBJ2-2; 8 positions agree with TRBD2. In germline, CDR1 is SEHNR, CDR2 FQNEAQ (reference sequence). With V trimmed by 3 bases and J by 6 bases, 3 bases remained unmatched. The CDR3 length is 14 residues. CDR3 nucleotides: TGTGCCAGCAGCTTCGGCGGGAGGCCCGGGGAGCTGTTTTTT. This encodes CASSFGGRPGELFF.

The chain carries TRBV7-2 and TRBJ2-2; 7 bases are a match to TRBD1. This CDR3 is 15 amino acids long. Germline CDR1 reads SGHTA; CDR2 reads FQGNSA. Trimming cost V 0 bases and J 8 bases; bases outside gene matches: 6. Written as DNA, the CDR3 is TGTGCCAGCAGCTTAGCGGAAGGGGGCAGGGGGGAGCTGTTTTTT. Its translation: CASSLAEGGRGELFF.

With respect to this clone: A read error is likely here: a far larger clone is one base away. The chain links TRBV19 to TRBJ1-5, with D uncertain. The germline V and J ends were trimmed by 5 bases and 9 bases, with 11 bases remaining between them. This CDR3 is 12 amino acids long. Germline V gene data show CDR1 as LNHDA and CDR2 as SQIVND (reference sequence). The CDR3 DNA reads as TGTGCCAGTAGTCGGGTCGGCCGGCCCCAGCATTTT. Protein: CASSRVGRPQHF. Supplemented by reference TRBV19 and TRBJ1-5, the full variable domain reads DGGITQSPKYLFRKEGQNVTLSCEQNLNHDAMYWYRQDPGQGLRLIYYSQIVNDFQKGDIAEGYSVSREKKESFPLTVTSAQKNPTAFYLCASSRVGRPQHFGDGTRLSIL.

The chain is built from TRBV29-1 and TRBJ2-1, with TRBD1 as a possible D gene (7 bases). The CDR3 has 14 amino acids. Trimming took off 7 bases at V and 9 bases at J, with 22 bases between the two ends. CDR1 is SQVTM and CDR2 is ANQGSEA in the germline V gene. CDR3 DNA: TGCAGCGCCGCCTGGCGGGAAGGGGGCGGTGAGCAGTTCTTC. It is translated as CSAAWREGGGEQFF.

This clone was seen only a few times. It may be a read error: a sequence one base away is much more abundant. This rearrangement joins TRBV30 to TRBJ1-3; D gene unclear. The CDR3 runs 12 residues. Germline CDR1 and CDR2: GTSNPN and SVGIG (reference sequence). With 4 bases removed from V and 2 bases from J, the gap between germline ends came to 6 bases. In nucleotides, the CDR3 is TGTGCCTGGAACGGGGCTGGAAACACCATATATTTT. It is translated as CAWNGAGNTIYF.

The chain has TRBV2 and TRBJ1-2; weak D call: TRBD1 (5 bases). CDR1 and CDR2 (germline): SNHLY, FYNNEI. This CDR3 comprises 13 residues. V was cut by 2 bases and J by 7 bases, with 11 bases left in between. Here the CDR3 reads CASSEQGDGGYTF. The CDR3 DNA follows: TGTGCCAGCAGTGAACAGGGCGACGGTGGCTACACCTTC.

This chain connects TRBV7-6 to TRBJ2-1; TRBD1 agrees at 10 bases. This CDR3 region has 16 residues. The junction had 14 bases not matched to a gene; V was cut back by 6 bases and J by 9 bases. Germline V lookup: CDR1 SGHVS, CDR2 FNYEAQ. The CDR3 loop is CASRAYGTGDLSEQFF. The CDR3 DNA is TGTGCCAGCAGAGCCTATGGGACAGGGGATCTTAGTGAGCAGTTCTTC.

The genes are TRBV29-1 and TRBJ1-1; D unresolved. Trimming removed 4 bases at V and 5 bases at J, with 14 bases between. The length of the CDR3 is 13 residues. Germline CDR1 reads SQVTM; CDR2 reads ANQGSEA. DNA of the CDR3: TGCAGCGTTGGTGGTACCGATGGAACTGAAGCTTTCTTT. Its protein is CSVGGTDGTEAFF.

This clone was observed many times. This chain uses TRBV6-1 with TRBJ1-3; D is undetermined. Germline CDR1 reads MNHNS; CDR2 reads SASEGT. The CDR3 is made up of 17 amino acids. Trimming took off 2 bases at V and 0 bases at J, with 14 bases between the two ends. The CDR3 is CASSETFLGHSGNTIYF. The CDR3 DNA reads TGTGCCAGCAGTGAAACCTTTTTGGGCCACTCTGGAAACACCATATATTTT.

The CDR3 DNA sequence: TGTGCCAGCAGTTCCGCAGGGGAAACCGGGGTGTTTTTT. It is translated as CASSSAGETGVFF. This chain connects TRBV28 to TRBJ2-2; maybe TRBD1 (6 bases). Trimming pared 4 bases from V and 15 bases from J, leaving 18 bases between. The V gene's germline CDR1 is MDHEN and CDR2 SYDVKM. The CDR3 contains 13 residues.

The chain recombines TRBV19 with TRBJ1-2, with D possibly being TRBD1 (6 bases). The CDR3 totals 13 residues. V was shortened by 3 bases and J by 7 bases, with 12 bases between the two germline ends. Germline values: CDR1 LNHDA, CDR2 SQIVND (reference sequence). This chain's CDR3 is CASSIVGAPGYTF. The CDR3 DNA reads as TGTGCCAGTAGTATTGTGGGGGCGCCTGGCTACACCTTC.

The V and J genes are TRBV7-3 and TRBJ1-2; possibly TRBD1 for D (5 bases). CDR3 size: 13 residues. V dropped 5 bases and J dropped 8 bases, with 15 bases sitting between them. Germline V gene data show CDR1 as SGHTA and CDR2 as FQGTGA. The CDR3 sequence is CASSPTGTEGYTF. CDR3 bases: TGTGCCAGCAGCCCCACCGGGACTGAGGGCTACACCTTC.

Comments on this clone: The junction and the germline gene differ at one end; a read error may be behind it. This specimen includes other DNA sequences encoding the same CDR3. The DNA for the CDR3 is TGTGCCAGCAGTTCCCCTGGTTATTCGGGACAGGGCCATGGTTACACCTTC. Translation gives CASSSPGYSGQGHGYTF. The gene calls are TRBV28 and TRBJ1-2, with 9 bases fitting TRBD1. The germline gives CDR1 MDHEN, CDR2 SYDVKM. This CDR3 has 17 amino acids.